Listed below are T cell receptor beta chains from one sample, sequenced in a study of T cells after yellow fever vaccination. TCRdb reprocessed the 5' RACE reads via MiXCR and lists one record per CDR3 protein. The sample lists about 29,000 distinct CDR3 sequences, about 5% occurring once. This sample comprised CD8+ T cells sorted from PBMCs, obtained 10 days after the yellow fever booster vaccination. The receptor source for this set is a man between 25 and 39 years old who received the YFV17D yellow fever vaccine. CDR3s include the opening cysteine and the closing phenylalanine or tryptophan. D genes are given only for firm matches. Clone size is shown for a subset of rows, as once, few, many or a class of expanded clone.

cdr3_length	clone_size	v_call	j_call	d_call	cdr3_nt	cdr3_aa
13	many	TRBV7-7	TRBJ2-7	.	TGTGCCAGCAGCTTAGGTCCCGGCTACGAGCAGTACTTC	CASSLGPGYEQYF
10	many	TRBV2	TRBJ2-1	.	TGTGCCAGCAGTGGACAGGAAGGTGTCTTC	CASSGQEGVF
15	many	TRBV15	TRBJ2-7	.	TGTGCCACCAGCAGAGCGGGAGAGAACTCCTACGAGCAGTACTTC	CATSRAGENSYEQYF
14	many	TRBV7-2	TRBJ2-1	.	TGTGCCAGCACCTCTCTAGCGATCGACCATGAGCAGTTCTTC	CASTSLAIDHEQFF
15	many	TRBV5-1	TRBJ2-7	TRBD1	TGCGCCAGCAGCTTGGATCGGGACAGGGGCTACGAGCAGTACTTC	CASSLDRDRGYEQYF
14	many	TRBV15	TRBJ2-1	.	TGTGCCACCAGTAGGGCCGGTTCCTACAATGAGCAGTTCTTC	CATSRAGSYNEQFF
18	many	TRBV2	TRBJ2-1	.	TGTGCCATCACTCCGGGCCCGTCAAGATCCAGCTCCTACAATGAGCAGTTCTTC	CAITPGPSRSSSYNEQFF
15	many	TRBV27	TRBJ2-3	.	TGTGCCAGCACCTATCGCGGAGGCAGCACAGATACGCAGTATTTT	CASTYRGGSTDTQYF
18	many	TRBV7-9	TRBJ2-1	TRBD2	TGTGCCAGCAGCTTAGGGGAGACTAGCGGCCCCCTAGATAATGAGCAGTTCTTC	CASSLGETSGPLDNEQFF
14	many	TRBV12-3/TRBV12-4	TRBJ2-1	.	TGTGCCAGCAGTCCGGGACCTCTCGGGAATGAGCAGTTCTTC	CASSPGPLGNEQFF
14	many	TRBV25-1	TRBJ2-3	.	TGTGCCAGCAGTGACCTAAGCCTCACAGATACGCAGTATTTT	CASSDLSLTDTQYF
11	many	TRBV11-2	TRBJ2-1	.	TGTGCCAGCAGCTTAGATCCTATCCAGTTCTTC	CASSLDPIQFF
11	many	TRBV5-1	TRBJ2-5	.	TGCGCCAGCGGCCCACAAGAGACCCAGTACTTC	CASGPQETQYF
14	many	TRBV9	TRBJ2-1	.	TGTGCCAGCAGGCGACGAAGCCCCTACAATGAGCAGTTCTTC	CASRRRSPYNEQFF
14	many	TRBV7-2	TRBJ2-7	TRBD2	TGTGCCAGCAGTCTAGGGCGGGGGGTCTACGAGCAGTACTTC	CASSLGRGVYEQYF
12	many	TRBV4-2	TRBJ2-7	TRBD2	TGTGCCAGCAGCCGGGAGGGATCTGAGCAGTACTTC	CASSREGSEQYF
16	many	TRBV7-2	TRBJ2-3	TRBD2	TGTGCCAGCAGCTTCATAGCGGGAGGGCCCACAGATACGCAGTATTTT	CASSFIAGGPTDTQYF
15	many	TRBV12-3/TRBV12-4	TRBJ2-3	TRBD2	TGTGCCCTGGCAGACACAAGCGGGAGTCCAGATACGCAGTATTTT	CALADTSGSPDTQYF
14	many	TRBV27	TRBJ1-5	.	TGTGCCAGCAGTACAGACAGGATAGGACAGCCCCAGCATTTT	CASSTDRIGQPQHF
14	many	TRBV29-1	TRBJ2-5	TRBD1	TGCAGCGTTGACGACAGGGGGTATGGAGAGACCCAGTACTTC	CSVDDRGYGETQYF
12	many	TRBV20-1	TRBJ1-2	.	TGCAGTGCTAGCGGGGAGGAAAATGGCTACACCTTC	CSASGEENGYTF
16	many	TRBV4-3	TRBJ2-1	.	TGCGCCAGCAGCCAGGAGGGATTGAGCTCCTACAATGAGCAGTTCTTC	CASSQEGLSSYNEQFF
15	.	TRBV5-6	TRBJ1-2	.	TGTGCCAGCAGCAGCTTGACAGCCCAAAACTATGGCTACACCTTC	CASSSLTAQNYGYTF
19	many	TRBV5-1	TRBJ2-1	TRBD2	TGCGCCAGCACCAAGGAAGGTTTAGCGGGATATGGTAATTACAATGAGCAGTTCTTC	CASTKEGLAGYGNYNEQFF
18	many	TRBV19	TRBJ2-2	TRBD2	TGTGCCAGTAGTTCATCTGCTAGCGGGAGGCTCGACACCGGGGAGCTGTTTTTT	CASSSSASGRLDTGELFF
15	many	TRBV24-1	TRBJ1-1	.	TGTGCCACCAGACAGACGGGAGGAATGAACACTGAAGCTTTCTTT	CATRQTGGMNTEAFF
14	medium-sized	TRBV12-3/TRBV12-4	TRBJ1-1	.	TGTGCCAGCAGTCCCCTTTCAGTGAACACTGAAGCTTTCTTT	CASSPLSVNTEAFF
16	many	TRBV7-2	TRBJ2-1	TRBD1	TGTGCCAGCAGCGAGGAGACAGGGTGGTCCTACAATGAGCAGTTCTTC	CASSEETGWSYNEQFF
14	many	TRBV29-1	TRBJ2-1	TRBD1	TGCAGCGTCCTAATGGACAGGACCTACAATGAGCAGTTCTTC	CSVLMDRTYNEQFF
14	many	TRBV10-3	TRBJ2-3	.	TGTGCCATCAGGCCAACAGGCCCGCAGGATACGCAGTATTTT	CAIRPTGPQDTQYF
12	.	TRBV5-6	TRBJ1-1	.	TGTGCCATGGGCCCGGGGGGCACTGAAGCTTTCTTT	CAMGPGGTEAFF
15	many	TRBV30	TRBJ2-1	TRBD2	TGTGCCTGGAGTGCTCCTAGCGGGATCTACAATGAGCAGTTCTTC	CAWSAPSGIYNEQFF
14	many	TRBV7-2	TRBJ2-7	.	TGTGCCAGCAGCTTCGTGTCACTCTCCTACGAGCAGTACTTC	CASSFVSLSYEQYF
16	many	TRBV27	TRBJ2-7	.	TGTGCCAGCACCTTCACAGGAGCGACCACACATTACGAGCAGTACTTC	CASTFTGATTHYEQYF
13	many	TRBV29-1	TRBJ2-7	TRBD2	TGCAGCGTGCCCGGGGTAGCGGGAGGTGAGCAGTACTTC	CSVPGVAGGEQYF
13	many	TRBV5-5	TRBJ2-7	TRBD2	TGTGCCAGCAGCTGGGAGGGCACCCTCGAGCAGTACTTC	CASSWEGTLEQYF
17	many	TRBV7-9	TRBJ2-5	.	TGTGCCAGCAGCTTACCTCCCTCCGGCTCACCGCCAGAGACCCAGTACTTC	CASSLPPSGSPPETQYF
14	many	TRBV6-5	TRBJ2-3	.	TGTGCCAGCAGTTACGGGCCCGGCACAGATACGCAGTATTTT	CASSYGPGTDTQYF
18	few	TRBV12-3/TRBV12-4	TRBJ2-1	TRBD1	TGTACCTCCTCGGGGACAGGGGTGAGTGGGGTCTCCTACAATGAGCAGTTCTTC	CTSSGTGVSGVSYNEQFF
16	few	TRBV7-1	TRBJ2-3	TRBD2	TGTGCCAGCGGCCCCGGGCCTAGCGGGAGCACAGATACGCAGTATTTT	CASGPGPSGSTDTQYF
12	many	TRBV20-1	TRBJ2-1	.	TGCAGTGCGGAAAGCTCCTACAATGAGCAGTTCTTC	CSAESSYNEQFF
13	many	TRBV4-3	TRBJ2-7	TRBD1	TGCGCCAGCAGCCAGGAGACAGGGGACGAGCAGTACTTC	CASSQETGDEQYF
15	.	TRBV28	TRBJ2-1	TRBD2	TGTGCCAGCAGTTTGACTAGCGGGAACTACAATGAGCAGTTCTTC	CASSLTSGNYNEQFF
11	many	TRBV12-3/TRBV12-4	TRBJ2-3	.	TGTGCCAGCACTATGGCGGATACGCAGTATTTT	CASTMADTQYF
13	many	TRBV29-1	TRBJ1-4	.	TGCAGCGTTGAAACACCCACTAATGAAAAACTGTTTTTT	CSVETPTNEKLFF
12	.	TRBV5-4	TRBJ2-1	.	TGTGCCATGGGCCCCGGGCTCGTTGAGCAGTTCTTC	CAMGPGLVEQFF
14	many	TRBV6-5	TRBJ2-3	.	TGTGCCACTCGACCGCCGGGAAGCACAGATACGCAGTATTTT	CATRPPGSTDTQYF
13	many	TRBV27	TRBJ2-1	.	TGTGCCAGCGGAATTTCGCAGTACAATGAGCAGTTCTTC	CASGISQYNEQFF